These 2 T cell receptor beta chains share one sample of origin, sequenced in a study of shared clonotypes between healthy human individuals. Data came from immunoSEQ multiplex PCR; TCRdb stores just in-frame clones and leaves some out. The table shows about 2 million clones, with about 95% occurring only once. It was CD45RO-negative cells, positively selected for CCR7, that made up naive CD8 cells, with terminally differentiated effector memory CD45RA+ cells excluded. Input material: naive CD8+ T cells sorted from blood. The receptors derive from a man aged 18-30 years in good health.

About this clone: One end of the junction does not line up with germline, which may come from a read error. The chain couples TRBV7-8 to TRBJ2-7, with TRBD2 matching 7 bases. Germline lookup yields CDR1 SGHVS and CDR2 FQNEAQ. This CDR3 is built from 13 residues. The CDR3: CASTLPKAGEQYF. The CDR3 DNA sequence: TGTGCCAGCACCTTACCTAAAGCGGGGGAGCAGTACTTC.

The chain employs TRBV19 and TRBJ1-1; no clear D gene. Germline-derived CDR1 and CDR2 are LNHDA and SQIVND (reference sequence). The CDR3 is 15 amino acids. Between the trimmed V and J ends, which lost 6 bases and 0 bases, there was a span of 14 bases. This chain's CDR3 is CASSKTWEMNTEAFF. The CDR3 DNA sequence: TGTGCCAGTAGCAAGACTTGGGAGATGAACACTGAAGCTTTCTTT. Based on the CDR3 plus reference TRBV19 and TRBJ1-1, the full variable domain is DGGITQSPKYLFRKEGQNVTLSCEQNLNHDAMYWYRQDPGQGLRLIYYSQIVNDFQKGDIAEGYSVSREKKESFPLTVTSAQKNPTAFYLCASSKTWEMNTEAFFGQGTRLTVV.